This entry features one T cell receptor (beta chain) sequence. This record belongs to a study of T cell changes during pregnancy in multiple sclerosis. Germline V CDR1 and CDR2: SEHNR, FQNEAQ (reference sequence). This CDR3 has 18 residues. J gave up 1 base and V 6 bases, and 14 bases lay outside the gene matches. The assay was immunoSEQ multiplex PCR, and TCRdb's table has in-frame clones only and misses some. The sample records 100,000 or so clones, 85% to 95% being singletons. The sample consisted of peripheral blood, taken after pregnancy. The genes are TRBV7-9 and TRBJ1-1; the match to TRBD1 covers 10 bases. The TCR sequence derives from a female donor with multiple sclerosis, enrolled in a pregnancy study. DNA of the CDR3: TGTGCCAGCAGAAAAGCCGGGACAGGGGAGAAGGGGAACACTGAAGCTTTCTTT. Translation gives CASRKAGTGEKGNTEAFF.